This entry lists 25 T cell receptor beta chains sequenced from one sample in a study of blood T cell repertoires in COVID-19. Repertoires were generated with immunoSEQ multiplex PCR, while TCRdb's copy carries only in-frame clones and drops some. The sample shows 250,000 or so clones, around nine tenths of them seen only once. The specimen was peripheral blood. These receptors were collected from a woman aged 55-70 years with COVID-19, enrolled during active disease.

This clone was seen a single time. This chain uses TRBV5-6 with TRBJ1-6, with D possibly being TRBD1 (6 bases). The germline V and J ends were trimmed by 2 bases and 7 bases, with 13 bases remaining between them. Germline CDR1 SGHDT, CDR2 YYEEEE. The CDR3 extends over 15 amino acids. The CDR3 DNA reads TGTGCCAGCAGCTTCTCAGGGGCGCAGAATTCACCCCTCCACTTT. Its translation is CASSFSGAQNSPLHF.

The chain employs TRBV28 and TRBJ2-7; 10 nucleotides match TRBD1. Germline CDR1 reads MDHEN; CDR2 reads SYDVKM. The CDR3 has 15 residues. The junction had 8 bases not matched to a gene; V was cut back by 6 bases and J by 3 bases. The CDR3 protein is CASSEAGDRGYEQYF. CDR3 DNA: TGTGCCAGCAGCGAAGCCGGGGACAGGGGCTACGAGCAGTACTTC.

The J gene is TRBJ2-5, the V gene TRBV6-6, with D possibly matching TRBD2 (6 bases). V was shortened by 0 bases and J by 4 bases, with 12 bases between the two germline ends. CDR3 length: 15 amino acids. Per the germline V gene, CDR1 is MNHNY and CDR2 is SVGAGI (reference sequence). CDR3 sequence (DNA): TGTGCCAGCAGTTACTCGGTGCGGAGGGGAGAGACCCAGTACTTC. It yields the protein CASSYSVRRGETQYF.

This sequence joins TRBV6-5 and TRBJ2-2; D might be TRBD2 (6 bases). CDR3 length equals 15 residues. V lost 5 bases and J lost 4, with 14 bases in between. Germline CDR1 and CDR2: MNHEY and SVGAGI. The CDR3 reads CASSPEGLGTGELFF. CDR3 nucleotide sequence: TGTGCCAGCAGTCCGGAGGGCCTCGGCACCGGGGAGCTGTTTTTT.

The chain recombines TRBV19 with TRBJ1-1; tentative D call: TRBD1 (6 bases). The germline CDR1 and CDR2 sequences are LNHDA and SQIVND (reference sequence). CDR3 length: 13 residues. The V gene lost 9 bases and the J gene lost 5 bases, with 16 bases spanning the gap. CDR3 amino acids: CASGRWQGTEAFF. CDR3 sequence (DNA): TGTGCCAGCGGCCGGTGGCAGGGGACTGAAGCTTTCTTT.

J is TRBJ2-2 and V is TRBV27; 7 bases are a match to TRBD1. The V gene's germline CDR1 is MNHEY and CDR2 SMNVEV (reference sequence). After removal of 4 bases from V and 2 bases from J, the junction contained 7 bases not matched to a gene. The CDR3 runs to 16 residues. The CDR3 DNA sequence: TGTGCCAGCAGTTCTCACAGGGGAACAAACACCGGGGAGCTGTTTTTT. It specifies CASSSHRGTNTGELFF.

The sample holds a few counts of this clone. This sequence joins TRBV3-1 (or the pseudogene TRBV3-2) and TRBJ1-5; D is unclear. Trimming cost V 0 bases and J 7 bases, with 7 bases left between them. The V gene's germline CDR1 is LGHDT and CDR2 YNNKEL (reference sequence). This CDR3 contains 13 residues. In DNA form, the CDR3 reads TGTGCCAGCAGCCAAGAGCGCCGGCAGCCCCAGCATTTT. Residues: CASSQERRQPQHF.

The CDR3 DNA is TGTGCCAGCGTGCTAGGGGCGAACACTGAAGCTTTCTTT. It encodes CASVLGANTEAFF. V and J are TRBV2 and TRBJ1-1; the D gene is possibly TRBD1 (5 bases). Trimming left V 8 bases short and J 1 base short, with 11 bases between. The CDR3 loop spans 13 amino acids. Looked up from germline, CDR1 is SNHLY and CDR2 is FYNNEI.

The chain couples TRBV6-1 to TRBJ2-1, with a tentative D call TRBD1 (5 bases). Trimming took 3 bases from V and 12 from J, leaving 12 bases between them. The CDR3 spans 12 residues. CDR1 is MNHNS and CDR2 is SASEGT in the germline V gene. CDR3 sequence (DNA): TGTGCCAGCAGTGAGATTCTAACAGGGCAGTTCTTC. It translates to CASSEILTGQFF.

This clone showed up just once. The V gene is TRBV19, the J gene TRBJ2-3; D possibly corresponds to TRBD1 (5 bases). V gave up 4 bases and J gave up 6 bases, with 20 bases separating them. The CDR3 covers 16 residues. Germline V gene sequence: CDR1 LNHDA, CDR2 SQIVND (reference sequence). The CDR3 protein is CASSTPGRGAGDTQYF. The CDR3 nucleotides read TGTGCCAGTAGTACCCCCGGTAGGGGCGCAGGGGATACGCAGTATTTT.

The rearrangement links TRBV9 to TRBJ2-1; 8 nucleotides line up with TRBD1. The CDR3 is 14 amino acids. CDR1 is SGDLS and CDR2 is YYNGEE in the germline V gene. The V gene end was trimmed by 4 bases and the J gene end by 4 bases; junction bases not matched to a gene: 4. The DNA of the CDR3 is TGTGCCAGCAGCAAGGGACAGGCTTACAATGAGCAGTTCTTC. Protein product: CASSKGQAYNEQFF.

The gene calls are TRBV10-3 and TRBJ1-1, with 7 bases that match TRBD1. The CDR3 spans 13 residues. Per germline, CDR1 ENHRY and CDR2 SYGVKD. V lost 6 bases, J lost 1 base, and 2 bases stayed unmatched. The CDR3 nucleotides read TGTGCCATCAGGGGGACAGCGAACACTGAAGCTTTCTTT. Amino acids: CAIRGTANTEAFF.

This clone was seen a single time. The chain links TRBV9 to TRBJ2-3; TRBD1 is a possible D gene (5 bases). Looked up from germline, CDR1 is SGDLS and CDR2 is YYNGEE. CDR3 length equals 15 residues. With 6 bases removed from V and 3 bases from J, the gap between germline ends came to 17 bases. The CDR3 sequence is CASTHAGSKTDTQYF. The DNA for the CDR3 is TGTGCCAGCACCCACGCAGGGTCAAAAACAGATACGCAGTATTTT.

This chain joins TRBV6-2 or TRBV6-3 and TRBJ2-1, with 9 bases fitting TRBD2. Losses at the gene ends were 5 bases for V and 8 bases for J; bases not matched to a gene: 10. CDR1 and CDR2 from the germline V gene are MNHEY and SVGEGT. The CDR3 is made up of 15 amino acids. CDR3 loop: CASSTPGLARYEQFF. The CDR3, as DNA: TGTGCCAGCAGTACTCCGGGACTAGCTCGCTATGAGCAGTTCTTC.

V gene TRBV19 combines with J gene TRBJ2-5; 7 bases are shared with TRBD1. The length of the CDR3 is 17 residues. Germline loops: CDR1 LNHDA, CDR2 SQIVND (reference sequence). The ends lost 3 bases at V and 0 bases at J; junction bases unmatched: 10. The CDR3 sequence: CASSMGRGSSYQETQYF. The CDR3 coding sequence is TGTGCCAGTAGTATGGGCAGGGGGTCTTCGTACCAAGAGACCCAGTACTTC.

V and J are TRBV7-2 and TRBJ2-2, with 7 bases that match TRBD2. Germline CDR1 reads SGHTA; CDR2 reads FQGNSA. V was clipped by 5 bases and J by 8 bases; unmatched bases: 11. CDR3 size: 15 residues. This chain's CDR3 is CASSPPRTSSGELFF. CDR3 nucleotide sequence: TGTGCCAGCAGCCCCCCCCGGACTAGTTCGGGGGAGCTGTTTTTT.

V is TRBV5-1 and J is TRBJ2-1, with a weak D call TRBD2 (6 bases). V lost 4 bases to trimming and J lost 0 bases, with 14 bases between them. CDR1 is SGHRS and CDR2 is YFSETQ in the germline V gene. The length of the CDR3 is 16 residues. CDR3 protein: CASSAGLSSSYNEQFF. CDR3 nucleotide sequence: TGCGCCAGCAGCGCGGGACTTTCCAGCTCCTACAATGAGCAGTTCTTC.

This clone was picked up one time. The rearrangement uses TRBV18 and TRBJ2-2; 8 bases are a match to TRBD1. The V gene end was trimmed by 0 bases and the J gene end by 5 bases; junction bases not matched to a gene: 2. The CDR3 loop spans 15 amino acids. Germline CDR1 KGHSH, CDR2 LQKENI. CDR3 loop: CASSPPGQETGELFF. The CDR3 DNA sequence: TGTGCCAGCTCACCACCGGGACAGGAAACCGGGGAGCTGTTTTTT.

This clone was seen a few times. This sequence joins TRBV7-9 and TRBJ1-6; 7 bases line up with TRBD1. J lost 4 bases, V lost 6 bases, and 6 bases had no gene match. This CDR3 is built from 15 residues. Germline V gene sequence: CDR1 SEHNR, CDR2 FQNEAQ (reference sequence). This CDR3 is CASSSGQEYNSPLHF. Written as DNA, the CDR3 is TGTGCCAGCAGTTCCGGACAGGAATATAATTCACCCCTCCACTTT.

The chain recombines TRBV24-1 with TRBJ2-5, with TRBD1 matching over 10 bases. V dropped 3 bases and J dropped 1; count of bases not matched to a gene: 13. There are 19 residues in the CDR3. The germline gives CDR1 KGHDR, CDR2 SFDVKD. The CDR3 sequence: CATSDPSHGQGVLQETQYF. CDR3 sequence (DNA): TGTGCCACCAGTGATCCCTCCCATGGACAGGGGGTGCTCCAAGAGACCCAGTACTTC.

The chain joins TRBV6-8 to TRBJ2-1; 12 nucleotides match TRBD2. The CDR3 runs to 17 residues. Trimming at V came to 2 bases and at J to 10 bases, leaving 12 bases not matched to a gene. CDR1 MNHGY and CDR2 SAAAGT come from the germline V gene. CDR3 amino acids: CASSYPRLAGGPPEQFF. The DNA of the CDR3 is TGTGCCAGCAGTTACCCCCGGCTAGCGGGAGGGCCTCCCGAGCAGTTCTTC.

CDR3 amino acids: CASSLPGQQETQYF. The CDR3 nucleotides are TGTGCCAGCAGTTTACCGGGACAGCAAGAGACCCAGTACTTC. The rearrangement joins TRBV28 to TRBJ2-5; TRBD1 matches at 7 bases. V trimming: 2 bases; J trimming: 2 bases; junction bases outside the gene matches: 2. The CDR3 has 14 residues. Germline-derived CDR1 and CDR2 are MDHEN and SYDVKM.

The chain recombines TRBV9 with TRBJ1-1, with TRBD1 matching 11 bases. The CDR3 covers 14 residues. V gave up 0 bases and J gave up 8 bases; unmatched junction bases: 3. Germline lookup yields CDR1 SGDLS and CDR2 YYNGEE. The CDR3 reads CASSVDGQGAEAFF. In DNA form, the CDR3 reads TGTGCCAGCAGCGTAGACGGACAGGGGGCGGAAGCTTTCTTT.

V gene TRBV6-6 combines with J gene TRBJ2-5; a possible D gene is TRBD2 (5 bases). This CDR3 has 15 residues. V dropped 4 bases and J dropped 0 bases, with 12 bases sitting between them. Germline V CDR1 and CDR2: MNHNY, SVGAGI (reference sequence). Here the CDR3 reads CASSLGGFYQETQYF. The CDR3 region has the DNA TGTGCCAGCAGTTTAGGAGGATTCTACCAAGAGACCCAGTACTTC.

Comments on this clone: This sample also contains other DNA sequences that code for the same CDR3. The chain recombines TRBV3-1 (or the pseudogene TRBV3-2) with TRBJ1-4, with no clear D. CDR3 length: 14 residues. Between the trimmed V and J ends, which lost 1 base and 5 bases, there was a span of 8 bases. Germline CDR1 reads LGHDT; CDR2 reads YNNKEL (reference sequence). CDR3 sequence reads: CASSQGGRNEKLFF. Written as DNA, the CDR3 is TGTGCCAGCAGCCAAGGCGGCAGAAATGAAAAACTGTTTTTT.